This TCR beta chain was captured in a study of Ad26.COV2.S vaccination and SARS-CoV-2 variants. Study-level information: Trial arm assignment for the donor was COV1001 Ad26.COV2.S. Doses of Ad26.COV2.S were injected into muscle once or twice, 56 days apart.

Treatment denoted: over 15 received Ad26.COV2.S at low or high dose, single or two shots; 5 received placebo; per-sample allocation not given. The investigators took samples on day 63 after the first vaccine or placebo injection. Sequenced by immunoSEQ multiplex PCR; TCRdb stores in-frame clones only, minus some. The sample holds about 350,000 clones, about 85% seen once. The CDR3 consists of 14 residues. Trimming took 6 bases from V and 6 from J; bases not matched to a gene: 8. From germline, CDR1 is MNHEY and CDR2 SVGAGI. Sequencing used peripheral blood, obtained in a trial of Ad26.COV2.S vaccine versus placebo. The chain recombines TRBV6-5 with TRBJ2-7; 10 bases agree with TRBD2. This TCR was recovered from a person aged 18-65 years who received the Ad26.COV2.S COVID-19 vaccine or a placebo. CDR3 nucleotide sequence: TGTGCCAGCAGCCGTCTAGCGGGGGTTACCGAGCAGTACTTC. Protein: CASSRLAGVTEQYF.